This T cell receptor beta chain was identified in a study of cytomegalovirus exposure and HLA in healthy donors. 60 Vbeta and 13 Jbeta primers were used in PCR. The assay was immunoSEQ multiplex PCR, and TCRdb's table has in-frame clones only and misses some. The sample comprises 150,000 or so clones, around 77% of which are singletons, and 1.5% to 2% rests with the top ten. Notes on the study in general: In a later analysis, compared with equally common non-associated chains, HLA-associated beta chains were more expanded.

As regards this clone: Antigen: not known.

The TCR sequence derives from a woman aged 25 to 39 in good health and CMV-seronegative. Sequenced material: PBMCs.

CDR3 protein: CASSEGLAGRYNEQFF. CDR3 sequence (DNA): TGTGCCAGCAGTGAAGGACTAGCGGGGAGATACAATGAGCAGTTCTTC. The chain couples TRBV25-1 to TRBJ2-1; 12 bases fit TRBD2. J gave up 4 bases and V 2 bases, and 3 bases lay outside the gene matches. CDR3 length: 16 amino acids. From germline, CDR1 is MGHDK and CDR2 SYGVNS.